The 29 T cell receptor beta chains below all came from one sample that was sequenced in a study of blood T cell repertoires in COVID-19. Libraries were prepared by immunoSEQ multiplex PCR; TCRdb keeps only in-frame clonotypes and omits some of them. The sample has 130,000 to 150,000 clones, more than 75% seen once. Sequencing input: PBMCs or T cells enriched from blood (not recorded which). The receptors were sampled from a woman aged 25-40 years with acute COVID-19.

The genes are TRBV7-2 and TRBJ2-2, with D uncertain. Germline V CDR1 and CDR2: SGHTA, FQGNSA. V was pared by 1 base and J by 6 bases, with 15 bases between. The CDR3 totals 16 residues. The CDR3 region has the DNA TGTGCCAGCAGCTTAGATAGAGGAAGTGCCCCCGGGGAGCTGTTTTTT. This sequence encodes CASSLDRGSAPGELFF.

The gene calls are TRBV30 and TRBJ2-6, with a possible D match to TRBD1 (6 bases). V was trimmed by 8 bases and J by 4 bases, leaving 15 bases between them. CDR1 is GTSNPN and CDR2 is SVGIG in the germline V gene (reference sequence). The CDR3 is made up of 14 amino acids. The CDR3: CAGTSPQGANVLTF. DNA for the CDR3: TGTGCCGGGACATCTCCCCAGGGGGCCAACGTCCTGACTTTC.

This clone was recorded a few times. The rearrangement uses TRBV19 and TRBJ2-7, with TRBD1 matching over 12 bases. V shed 3 bases and J 6 bases; nucleotides not matched to a gene: 12. This CDR3 comprises 17 residues. Germline CDR1 is LNHDA and CDR2 is SQIVND (reference sequence). This CDR3 is CASSIWGQGALPSEQYF. The CDR3 region has the DNA TGTGCCAGTAGTATCTGGGGACAGGGGGCGCTCCCTTCCGAGCAGTACTTC.

This sequence joins TRBV7-9 and TRBJ2-6, with a weak D call TRBD1 (6 bases). Trimming shortened V by 5 bases and J by 0 bases, and 14 bases separated the two germline ends. From germline, CDR1 is SEHNR and CDR2 FQNEAQ (reference sequence). The CDR3 is made up of 17 amino acids. This CDR3 is CASSGQGQLSGANVLTF. The CDR3 DNA follows: TGTGCCAGCAGCGGACAAGGACAGCTCTCTGGGGCCAACGTCCTGACTTTC.

This chain connects TRBV30 to TRBJ1-4, with 10 bases fitting TRBD1. This CDR3 is 16 amino acids long. The germline V gene has CDR1 GTSNPN and CDR2 SVGIG (reference sequence). With V trimmed by 5 bases and J by 7 bases, 13 bases remained unmatched. The DNA of the CDR3 is TGTGCCTGGGGCCCCTGGGGACAGGGGATCGGTGAAAAACTGTTTTTT. This translates into CAWGPWGQGIGEKLFF.

This clone has just a few counts. The rearrangement uses TRBV5-1 and TRBJ1-1; 10 positions agree with TRBD1. Germline CDR1 is SGHRS and CDR2 is YFSETQ. The V segment lost 5 bases and the J segment 5 bases; nucleotides outside the gene matches: 9. This CDR3 is built from 15 residues. The CDR3 coding sequence is TGCGCCAGCAGTTTTAGACAGGGGGCGATGACTGAAGCTTTCTTT. This codes for CASSFRQGAMTEAFF.

The V and J genes are TRBV4-3 and TRBJ1-1; tentatively, D is TRBD1 (6 bases). CDR1 is LGHNA and CDR2 is YSLEER in the germline V gene. The CDR3 totals 13 residues. Trimming shortened V by 1 base and J by 11 bases, and 14 bases separated the two germline ends. The CDR3 DNA sequence: TGCGCCAGCAGCCAAGTTTCGTCAGGGGAGGCTTTCTTT. Protein product: CASSQVSSGEAFF.

The rearrangement joins TRBV28 to TRBJ1-5; D is uncertain. Trimming stripped 1 base from V and 2 bases from J, with 6 bases between. CDR1 is MDHEN, CDR2 SYDVKM, per germline. There are 14 residues in the CDR3. The CDR3 loop is CASSLSVGNQPQHF. CDR3 in DNA: TGTGCCAGCAGTTTATCGGTAGGCAATCAGCCCCAGCATTTT.

The CDR3 reads CASESRFYEQYF. The CDR3 DNA reads TGTGCCAGCGAGTCCAGGTTCTACGAGCAGTACTTC. V usage is TRBV7-2 and J usage is TRBJ2-7; D remains ambiguous. CDR1 SGHTA and CDR2 FQGNSA come from the germline V gene. Trimming stripped 8 bases from V and 3 bases from J, with 11 bases between. The CDR3 is 12 amino acids.

The chain couples TRBV7-6 to TRBJ1-1; D is unclear. This CDR3 comprises 11 residues. Germline CDR1 reads SGHVS; CDR2 reads FNYEAQ. The V and J ends lost 5 bases and 7 bases respectively, with 8 bases between them. CDR3 in DNA: TGTGCCAGCAGCCAAACGGTTGAAGCTTTCTTT. It translates to CASSQTVEAFF. Looking up the rest from reference TRBV7-6 and TRBJ1-1 gives the full variable domain: GAGVSQSPRYKVTKRGQDVALRCDPISGHVSLYWYRQALGQGPEFLTYFNYEAQQDKSGLPNDRFSAERPEGSISTLTIQRTEQRDSAMYRCASSQTVEAFFGQGTRLTVV.

The V and J genes are TRBV29-1 and TRBJ2-1, with 12 bases lining up with TRBD2. There are 17 residues in the CDR3. V lost 3 bases to trimming and J lost 5 bases; unmatched junction nucleotides: 11. Germline loops: CDR1 SQVTM, CDR2 ANQGSEA. In nucleotides, the CDR3 is TGCAGCGTTGAGCTAGCGGGAGGGCCAGGAGACCACAATGAGCAGTTCTTC. Amino acids: CSVELAGGPGDHNEQFF.

The gene calls are TRBV27 and TRBJ2-7; D is unclear. The CDR3 length is 13 residues. Trimming removed 6 bases at V and 2 bases at J, with 11 bases between. The V gene's germline CDR1 is MNHEY and CDR2 SMNVEV (reference sequence). The CDR3 bases are TGTGCCAGCAGCCTAGGCCGGACCTACGAGCAGTACTTC. It yields the protein CASSLGRTYEQYF.

This clone was seen a single time. This rearrangement joins TRBV3-1 (or the pseudogene TRBV3-2) to TRBJ2-3; 8 bases are shared with TRBD2. Germline-derived CDR1 and CDR2 are LGHDT and YNNKEL (reference sequence). The trim removed 3 bases at V and 1 base at J, leaving 9 bases unmatched. The CDR3 is 17 amino acids. The CDR3 DNA follows: TGTGCCAGCAGCCACGGGCTCGGGAGGGCTCGCACAGATACGCAGTATTTT. This codes for CASSHGLGRARTDTQYF.

The V and J genes are TRBV20-1 and TRBJ1-2; D not certain. V was clipped by 3 bases and J by 2 bases, with 10 bases between them. This CDR3 is built from 13 residues. CDR1 DFQATT and CDR2 SNEGSKA come from the germline V gene (reference sequence). CDR3 protein: CSASSTVNYGYTF. For the CDR3, the DNA is TGCAGTGCTAGTTCCACAGTAAACTATGGCTACACCTTC.

The CDR3 sequence: CASSLTDRANTEAFF. The DNA of the CDR3 is TGCGCCAGCAGCTTGACCGACAGAGCGAACACTGAAGCTTTCTTT. V and J are TRBV5-1 and TRBJ1-1; TRBD1 might be the D (5 bases). This CDR3 region has 15 residues. Trimming took off 1 base at V and 1 base at J, with 11 bases between the two ends. Germline-derived CDR1 and CDR2 are SGHRS and YFSETQ.

The rearrangement uses TRBV7-8 and TRBJ2-5; 12 nucleotides align to TRBD1. V lost 6 bases to trimming and J lost 5 bases; unmatched junction nucleotides: 4. CDR1 is SGHVS, CDR2 FQNEAQ, per germline. CDR3 length equals 14 residues. The CDR3 here is CASRGTGGWETQYF. CDR3 in DNA: TGTGCCAGCAGGGGGACAGGGGGCTGGGAGACCCAGTACTTC.

The chain has TRBV9 and TRBJ2-5, with D possibly matching TRBD2 (6 bases). Germline loops: CDR1 SGDLS, CDR2 YYNGEE. This CDR3 has 14 residues. V lost 2 bases, J lost 5 bases, and 13 bases lay in between. CDR3 nucleotides: TGTGCCAGCAGCGTCACTAGCTTAAGGGAGACCCAGTACTTC. It specifies CASSVTSLRETQYF.

This clone appeared a few times. The V and J genes are TRBV3-1 (or the pseudogene TRBV3-2) and TRBJ1-2, with 10 nucleotides matching TRBD1. J lost 0 bases, V lost 4 bases, and 2 bases had no gene match. Germline CDR1 LGHDT, CDR2 YNNKEL (reference sequence). This CDR3 spans 15 amino acids. CDR3 sequence reads: CASSPGTGANYGYTF. The CDR3 DNA is TGTGCCAGCAGCCCAGGGACAGGGGCTAACTATGGCTACACCTTC.

The chain links TRBV28 to TRBJ1-5; D unclear. CDR3 length: 15 amino acids. V lost 2 bases to trimming and J lost 2 bases, with 10 bases between them. CDR1 and CDR2 from the germline V gene are MDHEN and SYDVKM. CDR3 coding DNA: TGTGCCAGCAGTTTAGGCCCAGGCGGCAATCAGCCCCAGCATTTT. Translation gives CASSLGPGGNQPQHF.

V is TRBV5-1 and J is TRBJ2-5, with D possibly matching TRBD2 (5 bases). The germline CDR1 and CDR2 sequences are SGHRS and YFSETQ. This CDR3 is 14 amino acids long. Between the trimmed V and J ends, which lost 0 bases and 0 bases, there was a span of 6 bases. CDR3 in amino acids: CASSLASYQETQYF. CDR3 nucleotide sequence: TGCGCCAGCAGCTTGGCTAGCTACCAAGAGACCCAGTACTTC.

V and J are TRBV6-5 and TRBJ2-2; D gene unclear. V was pared by 2 bases and J by 9 bases, with 10 bases between. Germline CDR1 reads MNHEY; CDR2 reads SVGAGI. This CDR3 has 13 amino acids. The CDR3 DNA follows: TGTGCCAGCAGTTACGGAGCTTTGAGGGAGCTGTTTTTT. Its protein is CASSYGALRELFF.

CDR3 in DNA: TGCGCCAGCAGCTCTGGACTAGCGGGAGGGCCAAGCCGGGAGCTGTTTTTT. Translation gives CASSSGLAGGPSRELFF. The chain has TRBV5-1 and TRBJ2-2; 15 bases fit TRBD2. From germline, CDR1 is SGHRS and CDR2 YFSETQ. CDR3 length: 17 amino acids. The J segment lost 9 bases and the V segment lost 3 bases, leaving 9 bases of the junction unmatched.

Comment on this clone: This sample includes further DNA sequences coding for the same CDR3. The chain joins TRBV2 to TRBJ2-3, with 9 bases aligning to TRBD1. The junction had 1 base not matched to a gene; V was cut back by 6 bases and J by 6 bases. The CDR3 is 12 residues long. The germline gives CDR1 SNHLY, CDR2 FYNNEI. The CDR3 sequence: CASRDRGDTQYF. The CDR3 region has the DNA TGTGCCAGCAGGGACAGGGGTGATACGCAGTATTTT.

The V call is TRBV5-6, the J call TRBJ1-2; tentatively, D is TRBD1 (5 bases). Between the trimmed V and J ends, which lost 0 bases and 12 bases, there was a span of 12 bases. The germline gives CDR1 SGHDT, CDR2 YYEEEE. The CDR3 spans 12 residues. The CDR3 region has the DNA TGTGCCAGCAGCTTGGCCGGCGGGGCGAACACCTTC. It translates to CASSLAGGANTF.

This chain connects TRBV9 to TRBJ2-7, with D possibly TRBD2 on 6 matching bases. Trimming cost V 3 bases and J 0 bases, with 10 bases left between them. The CDR3 has 14 residues. CDR1 is SGDLS, CDR2 YYNGEE, per germline. The CDR3 reads CASSARGSSYEQYF. Here the CDR3 DNA reads TGTGCCAGCAGCGCTCGGGGGAGCTCCTACGAGCAGTACTTC. The full variable domain, its missing parts supplied by reference TRBV9 and TRBJ2-7, is DSGVTQTPKHLITATGQRVTLRCSPRSGDLSVYWYQQSLDQGLQFLIQYYNGEERAKGNILERFSAQQFPDLHSELNLSSLELGDSALYFCASSARGSSYEQYFGPGTRLTVT.

V and J are TRBV6-4 and TRBJ2-4; D possibly corresponds to TRBD2 (6 bases). V lost 2 bases, J lost 7 bases, and 9 bases lay in between. The CDR3 contains 13 residues. Germline values: CDR1 MRHNA, CDR2 SNTAGT. CDR3 residues: CASSDNGGNIQYF. In DNA, the CDR3 is TGTGCCAGCAGTGACAATGGAGGGAACATTCAGTACTTC.

The V and J genes are TRBV28 and TRBJ1-5, with no clear D. Germline CDR1 is MDHEN and CDR2 is SYDVKM. V gave up 1 base and J gave up 5 bases, with 6 bases separating them. CDR3 length equals 13 residues. The CDR3: CASSLFGDQPQHF. In DNA, the CDR3 is TGTGCCAGCAGTTTATTCGGGGATCAGCCCCAGCATTTT.

The chain joins TRBV14 to TRBJ2-1, with TRBD2 matching over 7 bases. CDR1 SGHDN and CDR2 FVKESK come from the germline V gene. Unmatched junction bases numbered 6, after V lost 1 base and J lost 6 bases. CDR3 length equals 15 residues. CDR3 DNA sequence: TGTGCCAGCAGCCAAGGCGCGGGAGTTGTCAATGAGCAGTTCTTC. As protein: CASSQGAGVVNEQFF.

This clone was counted a single time. V gene TRBV2 combines with J gene TRBJ2-1, with 9 bases lining up with TRBD2. V dropped 9 bases and J dropped 7; count of bases not matched to a gene: 10. The length of the CDR3 is 14 residues. The germline V gene encodes CDR1 SNHLY and CDR2 FYNNEI. CDR3 nucleotides: TGTGCCAGTACCGTAACTAGCGGGCTTAATGAGCAGTTCTTC. Translated, it gives CASTVTSGLNEQFF.